The 22 T cell receptor beta chains reported below all come from one sample, sequenced in a study of blood T cell repertoires in COVID-19. The method was immunoSEQ multiplex PCR; TCRdb's version includes in-frame clones alone and lacks a portion of them. Of about 74,000 clones in the sample, about nine tenths were seen once. Source material: peripheral blood. These receptors were obtained from a man aged 45 to 65 with acute or convalescent COVID-19.

This clone was picked up one time. The chain carries TRBV24-1 and TRBJ2-5; 9 bases agree with TRBD1. Germline assignment: CDR1 KGHDR and CDR2 SFDVKD. V shed 3 bases and J 5 bases; nucleotides not matched to a gene: 3. The length of the CDR3 is 14 residues. This CDR3 reads CATSDSTGGETQYF. Here the CDR3 DNA reads TGTGCCACCAGTGATAGCACAGGGGGCGAGACCCAGTACTTC.

This rearrangement joins TRBV28 to TRBJ1-4; 8 nucleotides line up with TRBD1. The junction had 6 bases not matched to a gene; V was cut back by 5 bases and J by 4 bases. This CDR3 region has 15 residues. Germline CDR1 and CDR2: MDHEN and SYDVKM. The CDR3 DNA reads TGTGCCAGCAGTATACGGACAGGGCTTAATGAAAAACTGTTTTTT. Translated: CASSIRTGLNEKLFF.

This chain links TRBV27 with TRBJ1-5, with 7 bases lining up with TRBD1. The CDR3 covers 13 residues. Germline lookup yields CDR1 MNHEY and CDR2 SMNVEV (reference sequence). V trimming: 2 bases; J trimming: 5 bases; junction bases outside the gene matches: 0. Written as DNA, the CDR3 is TGTGCCAGCAGTTTAGACAGGGATCAGCCCCAGCATTTT. Protein: CASSLDRDQPQHF.

This clone was seen once. V usage is TRBV9 and J usage is TRBJ1-4; 11 bases agree with TRBD1. V lost 0 bases, J lost 8 bases, and 6 bases stayed unmatched. The CDR3 runs 16 residues. Germline V gives CDR1 SGDLS, CDR2 YYNGEE. CDR3 DNA: TGTGCCAGCAGCGTAGCCGGGACAGGGGGTCGCGAAAAACTGTTTTTT. This translates into CASSVAGTGGREKLFF. Supplemented by reference TRBV9 and TRBJ1-4, the full variable domain reads DSGVTQTPKHLITATGQRVTLRCSPRSGDLSVYWYQQSLDQGLQFLIQYYNGEERAKGNILERFSAQQFPDLHSELNLSSLELGDSALYFCASSVAGTGGREKLFFGSGTQLSVL.

The CDR3 DNA reads TGTGCCAGCAGCTCGGGGCTAGCGGAAGAGACCCAGTACTTC. Encoded protein: CASSSGLAEETQYF. The rearrangement links TRBV5-4 to TRBJ2-5, with 7 bases aligning to TRBD2. V was pared by 3 bases and J by 3 bases, with 5 bases of the junction left unmatched. The CDR3 contains 14 residues. Germline CDR1 reads SGHNT; CDR2 reads YYREEE (reference sequence).

The genes are TRBV27 and TRBJ2-1, with 9 nucleotides matching TRBD2. Looked up from germline, CDR1 is MNHEY and CDR2 is SMNVEV (reference sequence). J was trimmed by 3 bases and V by 5 bases; bases with no gene match: 11. The CDR3 length is 17 residues. The CDR3 loop reads CASSSNKGRGGYNEQFF. In DNA, the CDR3 is TGTGCCAGCAGTAGCAACAAGGGGCGGGGGGGCTACAATGAGCAGTTCTTC.

This clone was detected once. This chain's CDR3 is CSVDPNGVEAFF. The CDR3 region has the DNA TGCAGCGTGGACCCCAACGGGGTTGAAGCTTTCTTT. V is TRBV29-1 and J is TRBJ1-1, with D unclear. This CDR3 is built from 12 residues. Germline V lookup: CDR1 SQVTM, CDR2 ANQGSEA. V was shortened by 6 bases and J by 7 bases, with 15 bases between the two germline ends.

The rearrangement links TRBV10-2 to TRBJ1-1; 7 bases align to TRBD1. Germline V gives CDR1 WSHSY, CDR2 SAAADI. The CDR3 sequence is 14 residues long. J was trimmed by 0 bases and V by 5 bases; bases with no gene match: 3. The CDR3 loop reads CASSLTGMNTEAFF. For the CDR3, the DNA is TGCGCCAGCAGTCTGACAGGGATGAACACTGAAGCTTTCTTT.

Here the CDR3 reads CASSLLGAGSPLHF. The CDR3 DNA sequence: TGTGCCAGCAGCTTGTTAGGGGCGGGATCACCCCTCCACTTT. The chain is built from TRBV5-4 and TRBJ1-6; the D gene is possibly TRBD1 (5 bases). This CDR3 is 14 amino acids long. The germline V and J ends were trimmed by 1 base and 10 bases, with 12 bases remaining between them. Germline values: CDR1 SGHNT, CDR2 YYREEE (reference sequence).

The V gene is TRBV6-1, the J gene TRBJ2-3, with TRBD1 as a possible D gene (6 bases). V lost 1 base, J lost 3 bases, and 14 bases lay in between. Germline V gene lookup returns CDR1 MNHNS and CDR2 SASEGT. This CDR3 is 16 amino acids long. The CDR3 region has the DNA TGTGCCAGCAGTGAAGTGGGGACACCTTCGACAGATACGCAGTATTTT. It specifies CASSEVGTPSTDTQYF.

The genes are TRBV7-9 and TRBJ2-3; D is ambiguous. Trimming removed 4 bases from V and 3 bases from J, with 8 bases in between. This CDR3 contains 13 residues. CDR1 is SEHNR, CDR2 FQNEAQ, per germline (reference sequence). The CDR3 nucleotides are TGTGCCAGCAGCTCTCCACGGACAGATACGCAGTATTTT. Amino acid sequence: CASSSPRTDTQYF.

This chain joins TRBV7-9 and TRBJ1-2; the D gene is possibly TRBD1 (5 bases). The CDR3 spans 13 residues. Germline CDR1 reads SEHNR; CDR2 reads FQNEAQ (reference sequence). Trimming pared 5 bases from V and 3 bases from J, leaving 10 bases between. Here the CDR3 reads CASSPGGHYGYTF. The CDR3 coding sequence is TGTGCCAGCAGCCCGGGGGGTCACTATGGCTACACCTTC.

This rearrangement joins TRBV3-1 (or the pseudogene TRBV3-2) to TRBJ2-1; D remains ambiguous. Germline V gene lookup returns CDR1 LGHDT and CDR2 YNNKEL (reference sequence). The CDR3 totals 13 residues. Trimming removed 1 base at V and 9 bases at J, with 10 bases between. The CDR3 DNA reads TGTGCCAGCAGCCAAGTAGTGCTCCGTGAGCAGTTCTTC. It codes for CASSQVVLREQFF.

The V call is TRBV7-9, the J call TRBJ2-2; a possible D gene is TRBD2 (6 bases). The CDR3 consists of 13 residues. Germline CDR1 reads SEHNR; CDR2 reads FQNEAQ (reference sequence). Between the trimmed V and J ends, which lost 5 bases and 8 bases, there was a span of 12 bases. This CDR3 reads CASSRERAGELFF. Written as DNA, the CDR3 is TGTGCCAGCAGCCGTGAGCGGGCGGGGGAGCTGTTTTTT.

This clone was seen a few times. V gene TRBV28 combines with J gene TRBJ1-5; D is unresolved. CDR3 size: 16 residues. Germline V gene lookup returns CDR1 MDHEN and CDR2 SYDVKM. The germline V and J ends were trimmed by 5 bases and 4 bases, with 18 bases remaining between them. The DNA for the CDR3 is TGTGCCAGCAGTCAACCGTGGGAGCCCAGTAATCAGCCCCAGCATTTT. It encodes CASSQPWEPSNQPQHF.

This chain connects TRBV24-1 to TRBJ2-1, with 10 bases aligning to TRBD2. CDR3 length: 15 residues. Trimming took 7 bases from V and 2 from J; bases not matched to a gene: 4. Germline V lookup: CDR1 KGHDR, CDR2 SFDVKD. CDR3: CATRERGGPYNEQFF. The CDR3 DNA reads as TGTGCCACCAGAGAGCGGGGGGGCCCCTACAATGAGCAGTTCTTC.

This clone showed up just once. CDR3 sequence: CASSQPGQAYEQYF. The CDR3 DNA is TGTGCCAGCAGCCAACCGGGACAGGCCTACGAGCAGTACTTC. The genes are TRBV4-2 and TRBJ2-7; 8 bases are a match to TRBD1. Germline lookup yields CDR1 LGHNA and CDR2 YNFKEQ. The CDR3 contains 14 residues. Trimming removed 2 bases from V and 2 bases from J; junction bases left unmatched: 2.

This chain links TRBV7-3 with TRBJ2-5, with 7 nucleotides matching TRBD2. J was trimmed by 5 bases and V by 0 bases; bases with no gene match: 9. This CDR3 contains 16 residues. Germline CDR1 reads SGHTA; CDR2 reads FQGTGA. The CDR3 region has the DNA TGTGCCAGCAGCTTAACACCAGCGGGGAACGGGGAGACCCAGTACTTC. Protein sequence: CASSLTPAGNGETQYF.

The chain is built from TRBV28 and TRBJ1-4; D possibly corresponds to TRBD1 (5 bases). The CDR3 spans 12 residues. V was cut by 7 bases and J by 8 bases, with 11 bases left in between. Per the germline V gene, CDR1 is MDHEN and CDR2 is SYDVKM. CDR3 loop: CASTLRGEKLFF. The CDR3 DNA reads as TGTGCCAGCACCCTTCGGGGGGAAAAACTGTTTTTT.

This chain uses TRBV5-1 with TRBJ2-1; 14 bases align to TRBD2. V trimming: 5 bases; J trimming: 8 bases; junction bases outside the gene matches: 3. CDR1 and CDR2 from the germline V gene are SGHRS and YFSETQ. CDR3 length: 14 residues. For the CDR3, the DNA is TGCGCCAGCAGGGGACTAGCGGGAGTGGATGAGCAGTTCTTC. Translation: CASRGLAGVDEQFF.

About this clone: One end of the junction does not line up with germline, which may come from a read error. The chain has TRBV7-2 and TRBJ2-5; 8 nucleotides agree with TRBD2. This CDR3 contains 15 residues. Germline V gene sequence: CDR1 SGHTA, CDR2 FQGNSA. The CDR3 DNA reads as TGTGCCAGCAGCCTAGCGGGCGGACTCCAAGAGACCCAGTACTTC. It encodes CASSLAGGLQETQYF.

The chain links TRBV4-2 to TRBJ2-7, with D possibly TRBD1 on 6 matching bases. There are 16 residues in the CDR3. Germline CDR1 LGHNA, CDR2 YNFKEQ. V lost 3 bases and J 7 bases, leaving 22 bases between the germline ends. This CDR3 is CASSQPDWTVMKEQYF. CDR3 DNA sequence: TGTGCCAGCAGCCAGCCCGACTGGACAGTGATGAAGGAGCAGTACTTC.